This TCR beta chain was captured by sequencing in a study of PD-1 blockade in classical Hodgkin lymphoma (dated by TCRdb to the early 2020s). Regarding the study in general: Nivolumab dosing was 3 mg/kg intravenously every 2 weeks, continuing until either disease progression or unacceptable toxicity. To define a peripheral blood immune signature of response to PD-1 blockade in classical Hodgkin lymphoma, the study combined TCR beta sequencing with CyTOF.

The Qiagen DNeasy kit was used to extract genomic DNA both from unsorted PBMCs and from the negatively selected CD4+ and CD8+ fractions. TCR beta CDR3 regions were amplified by immunoSEQ multiplex PCR using primers annealing to V and J segments. A synthetic immune receptor repertoire was used to minimize amplification bias, and remaining bias was computationally removed after sequencing. Concerning the study's data processing: Repertoire diversity was quantified as the Shannon entropy index using custom Python scripts. Unsorted, CD4+ and CD8+ repertoires were analyzed separately, except for combined analyses in which CD4+ and CD8+ sequences were merged in silico. A clone was considered expanded if an increase in frequency of at least 2-fold after treatment relative to C1D1 was found, and a pseudocount of 0.5 was applied to clones undetected at baseline. Singleton clones were defined as clones with 0 or 1 copy at C1D1, and non-singleton clones were defined as clones with 2 or more copies. Clones expanded in unsorted samples were annotated as CD4+, CD8+ or unknown by matching protein sequences in sorted samples from the same patient. Wilcoxon tests on paired samples were used to test diversity changes from C1D1 to C4D1. Entries here come from immuneACCESS through TCRdb and include only in-frame sequences with V and J called. Some clones fail to appear in such tables; in the studies checked, an unresolved V gene covers under half of the shortfall, and the cause of the remainder is unknown. V and J calls and clone size are those listed in that table; D and trimming were worked out from the DNA. This sample comprises approximately 49,000 clones, 80% of them detected only once. The ten largest clonotypes hold 15% to 20% of the sample.

Broad study findings and their caveats: Baseline TCR diversity was reported to be lower in newly diagnosed patients than in healthy donors and to be lower still in relapsed/refractory patients. Among trial patients, those achieving complete response had baseline diversity similar to that of newly diagnosed patients, while diversity was significantly lower in partial responders and progressors. Patients starting nivolumab less than 1 year after ASCT had lower diversity and were excluded from later analyses to avoid confounding by immune reconstitution. Only a single clinical trial cohort was studied, and what caused the repertoire differences, possibly disease activity or prior therapy, remained undefined. By C4D1, a significant rise was seen in CD4+ TCR diversity but not in CD8+ TCR diversity (p=0.0027 vs p=0.16), and the rise was most apparent among complete responders (p=0.02).

Trimming accounts for 5 bases at V and 7 bases at J, while the number of junction bases matched to no gene is 9. Spanning cysteine to phenylalanine, the CDR3 consists of 14 amino acids. Only the CDR3 portion is preserved as DNA: 42 bases, with reading frame beginning at the first base. The CDR1 and CDR2 encoded by the germline V gene (reference sequence) are SGHNT and YYREEE. On this clone itself: This clone's antigen is unknown. No much larger clonotype is one base removed from it; base qualities were not supplied.

What this sample's time point label stands for: cycle 4 day 1 (C4D1), after around six weeks of nivolumab. Relapse after autologous stem cell transplantation had occurred in all trial patients, and cohorts A, B and C were distinguished by prior brentuximab vedotin exposure. A total of roughly 60 patients with relapsed/refractory classical Hodgkin lymphoma made up the trial cohort, and each patient's best overall response was complete response, partial response or progressive disease. In the multi-cohort phase II CheckMate 205 trial, trial patients received single-agent nivolumab. An independent review committee assessed best overall response using the 2007 International Working Group response criteria. Trial PBMCs were obtained immediately prior to nivolumab initiation (C1D1) and on therapy at cycle 2 day 1 and cycle 4 day 1. Peripheral blood was collected in 8 mL Vacutainer Cell Preparation Tubes, from which PBMCs were isolated by centrifugation and then cryopreserved.

The material was peripheral blood mononuclear cells (PBMCs), obtained before the fourth cycle of nivolumab. This receptor chain uses TRBV5-4 and TRBJ1-2; the junction holds 9 bases that match TRBD1. The origin of this receptor is a human donor with classical Hodgkin lymphoma. CDR3 reads: CASRREQGALGYTF. The nucleotides read TGTGCCAGCAGGCGTGAACAGGGGGCGCTTGGCTACACCTTC.